The T cell receptor (beta chain) under discussion was sequenced for a study of Graves' ophthalmopathy and Graves' hyperthyroidism (dated by TCRdb to 2016 to 2019). Background on the whole study: Peripheral blood was collected at initial diagnosis, before any treatment. In total, 135 blood samples were TCR-sequenced: 43 ophthalmopathy, approximately 75 hyperthyroidism and some 17 hyperthyroidism-to-ophthalmopathy patients. T-cell repertoires of thyroid tissue and blood were compared in about 6 hyperthyroidism patients. Following sample collection, hyperthyroidism patients were given methimazole at a starting dose of 30 mg daily, and ophthalmopathy patients were given high-dose intravenous methylprednisolone. A discovery set of more than 90 patients (around 45 ophthalmopathy, 57 stable hyperthyroidism) was enrolled to explore V-J signatures distinguishing ophthalmopathy from hyperthyroidism. The study used signatures of the TCR beta repertoire to tell Graves' ophthalmopathy apart from Graves' hyperthyroidism and to predict which patients would progress to ophthalmopathy. The independent validation cohort included under 20 hyperthyroidism patients plus 17 patients who later progressed from hyperthyroidism to ophthalmopathy. What the study reported, not specific to this receptor: In validation, the model predicted ophthalmopathy progression with less than 71% sensitivity and approximately 78% specificity; some 13 predicted patients were CT-confirmed with GO in a median of 6.5 months. Sample size was not statistically predetermined, and group allocation was not concealed from the investigators. In cross-validation, the 13-signature model distinguished ophthalmopathy from stable hyperthyroidism with 85% to 90% sensitivity and 81.08% specificity, and in the test set the corresponding values were about 80% and 75%. Among expanded thyroid clonotypes with frequency above 0.001, most also showed up in blood, which suggests that blood repertoires may reflect the thyroid immune response.

From a lookup of the germline V gene (reference sequence), CDR1 and CDR2 are DFQATT and SNEGSKA. V is clipped by 3 bases and J by 5 bases, and the sequence between their germline boundaries is 13 bases long. Measured from the cysteine to the phenylalanine, the CDR3 is 13 residues long. Only the CDR3 DNA is retained, 39 bases long and in frame from the first base. Patients with ophthalmopathy had moderately to severely active disease, with a Clinical Activity Score of 3 or more, a NOSPECS grade of 4 or more, and a disease duration of less than 3 months. Patients with other autoimmune diseases, uncontrolled infections, pregnancy or lactation were excluded from the study. Clinical symptoms, serum thyroxine, TRAb, thyroid ultrasound and orbital computed tomography were used for diagnosis. PBMCs were isolated from about 9.2 ml of fresh peripheral blood by Ficoll-Paque density gradient centrifugation. Total RNA was extracted with Trizol reagent and quality-checked on an Agilent 2100 Bioanalyzer.

This clonotype was seen only once. Its cognate antigen has yet to be identified. A much larger clonotype is one base distant, so this may be a read error. TCR beta CDR3 regions were amplified from RNA transcripts for repertoire sequencing. A first-round RT-PCR used HTBI primers with the Qiagen OneStep RT-PCR kit, followed by a second-round multiplex PCR, size selection and purification. Libraries were sequenced on an Illumina HiSeq2000 using paired-end 100 bp reads. For the original study's pipeline: SOAPnuke was used to process the reads, removing any read that contained adapters or uncalled bases, had a mean Phred below 15, or lacked an exact match to the constant primer or identifier. High-quality paired reads were merged with COPE v1.2.5. Each unique nucleotide sequence was treated as a clonotype, and MiTCR v1.1 was used to align the clonotypes to the IMGT TRB V, D and J references. Analysis was restricted to V-J combinations with a frequency above 0.0001, which covered roughly 99% of repertoires. A TCR clonal expansion and chaos score per V-J combination was defined as the ratio of F50 clonal expansion to chaos observed in the TCRdist matrix. Features were reduced by Welch's t-statistics and random forest to around 14 V-J combinations, which fed a naive Bayes classifier. The Morisita-Horn index was used to measure how similar the thyroid and blood repertoires were. TCRdb redid the processing of the public reads, applying fastp at Q25 and MiXCR, and retained in-frame beta chains. Identical CDR3 protein sequences are pooled into one entry, listed with their most common genes and DNA. The V and J calls come from TCRdb's annotation, not from the publication. The sample has around 660,000 distinct CDR3 sequences on record, about two fifths of them singletons. The ten largest make up 3% to 3.5% of the sample.

The sequence links TRBV20-1 to TRBJ2-5; the D match is possibly TRBD1 or TRBD2, with 5 bases aligned in each. This clonotype originated in an adult man with Graves' ophthalmopathy. Sequences were obtained from peripheral blood. The DNA reads TGCAGTGCTAGGGGACCCCCAGGCGAGACCCAGTACTTC. This is translated as CSARGPPGETQYF.